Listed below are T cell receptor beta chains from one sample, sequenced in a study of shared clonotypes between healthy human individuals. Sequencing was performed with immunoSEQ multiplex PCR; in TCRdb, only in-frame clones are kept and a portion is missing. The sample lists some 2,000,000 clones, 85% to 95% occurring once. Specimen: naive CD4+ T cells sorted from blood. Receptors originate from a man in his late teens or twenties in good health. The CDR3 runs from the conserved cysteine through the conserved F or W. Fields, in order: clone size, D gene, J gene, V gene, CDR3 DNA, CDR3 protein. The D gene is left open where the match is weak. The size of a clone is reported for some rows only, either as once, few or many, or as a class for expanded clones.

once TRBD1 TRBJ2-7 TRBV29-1 TGCAGCGTTAACAGGGGGCATGAGCAGTACTTC CSVNRGHEQYF
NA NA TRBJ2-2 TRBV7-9 TGTGCCAGCAGCTTACCACAGGGCTCAGGGGAGCTGTTTTTT CASSLPQGSGELFF
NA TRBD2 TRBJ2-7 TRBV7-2 TGTGCCAGCAGCTCCGAGCGGGGAGTTGTGTACGAGCAGTACTTC CASSSERGVVYEQYF
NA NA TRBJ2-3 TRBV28 TGTGCCAGCAGTTTCGGAGGGACCGCAGATACGCAGTATTTT CASSFGGTADTQYF
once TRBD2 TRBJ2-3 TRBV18 TGTGCCAGCTCACCACCGGGACTAGCGGGGGGGCAAAAAGATACGCAGTATTTT CASSPPGLAGGQKDTQYF
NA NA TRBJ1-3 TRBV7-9 TGTGCCAGCAGCTTAGTCCCGAACTCTGGAAACACCATATATTTT CASSLVPNSGNTIYF
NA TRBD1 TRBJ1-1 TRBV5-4 TGTGCCAGCAGCTCCGACAGGGGGACTGAAGCTTTCTTT CASSSDRGTEAFF
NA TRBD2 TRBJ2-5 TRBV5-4 TGTGCCAGCAGCGTAGGGACTAGCGGGGGGGCCGGTGAGACCCAGTACTTC CASSVGTSGGAGETQYF
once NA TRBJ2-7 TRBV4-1 TGCGCCAGCAGCCAAGTCGACAGTATGGGGCGAACCTACGAGCAGTACTTC CASSQVDSMGRTYEQYF
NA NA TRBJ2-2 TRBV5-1 TGCGCCAGCAGCTCCGCCCCTAGCACCGGGGAGCTGTTTTTT CASSSAPSTGELFF
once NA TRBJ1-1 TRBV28 TGTGCCAGCAGTCTGACAAGGTCAGGTGAAGCTTTCTTT CASSLTRSGEAFF
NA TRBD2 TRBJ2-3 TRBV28 TGTGCCAGCAGTCCTGGGGGGGGCACAGATACGCAGTATTTT CASSPGGGTDTQYF
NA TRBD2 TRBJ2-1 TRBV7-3 TGTGCCAGCAGCCGCCAGGGACTAGCGGGGGTATACAATGAGCAGTTCTTC CASSRQGLAGVYNEQFF
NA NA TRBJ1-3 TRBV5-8 TGTGCCAGCAGCACTGGCTACAGGGCAGACAACACCATATATTTT CASSTGYRADNTIYF